Presented here are 22 T cell receptor beta chains from one specimen sequenced in a study of CD8 T cells in ankylosing spondylitis. Study-wide findings and caveats: Typical of ankylosing spondylitis blood, it appeared, was a TCR beta motif of roughly eight highly homologous variants.

TCRdb called the 5' RACE reads again in MiXCR, with one record for every CDR3 protein. Of 670,000 or so distinct CDR3 sequences listed, under 20% are singletons. Antigen specificity for these receptors is unknown. The sequenced material came from blood, either unsorted or a sorted T cell fraction (not recorded which). These receptors all come from a male donor with ankylosing spondylitis.

This clonotype was counted between two and nine times. The V call is TRBV4-1, the J call TRBJ2-7, with D hard to call. This CDR3 is 15 amino acids long. V was cut by 4 bases and J by 0 bases, with 13 bases left in between. From germline, CDR1 is MGHRA and CDR2 YSYEKL. CDR3 amino acids: CASSRSWASSYEQYF. The CDR3 nucleotides are TGCGCCAGCAGCCGCTCTTGGGCCAGCTCCTACGAGCAGTACTTC.

This sequence joins TRBV30 and TRBJ2-7; TRBD2 is a possible D gene (5 bases). Trimming shortened V by 8 bases and J by 2 bases, and 13 bases separated the two germline ends. This CDR3 is built from 12 residues. Germline V gives CDR1 GTSNPN, CDR2 SVGIG (reference sequence). This CDR3 is CAPPEAPYEQYF. Here the CDR3 DNA reads TGTGCCCCTCCGGAGGCCCCCTACGAGCAGTACTTC.

CDR3 sequence (DNA): TGTGCCAGCAGCCCCAAGACAGGGGATCTGTATGGCTACACCTTC. This translates into CASSPKTGDLYGYTF. The chain has TRBV7-9 and TRBJ1-2; 8 bases are shared with TRBD1. The J segment lost 5 bases and the V segment lost 5 bases, leaving 10 bases of the junction unmatched. From germline, CDR1 is SEHNR and CDR2 FQNEAQ (reference sequence). There are 15 residues in the CDR3.

V and J are TRBV20-1 and TRBJ2-1; 12 bases are a match to TRBD2. J lost 8 bases, V lost 3 bases, and 11 bases had no gene match. The V gene's germline CDR1 is DFQATT and CDR2 SNEGSKA (reference sequence). The CDR3 runs to 16 residues. In DNA form, the CDR3 reads TGCAGTGCTAGCGATCTGTGGACTAGCGGGATCCATGAGCAGTTCTTC. This sequence encodes CSASDLWTSGIHEQFF.

The chain has TRBV3-1 and TRBJ2-7; D might be TRBD2 (5 bases). V was trimmed by 0 bases and J by 3 bases, leaving 9 bases between them. From germline, CDR1 is LGHDT and CDR2 YNNKEL (reference sequence). There are 14 residues in the CDR3. CDR3 DNA: TGTGCCAGCAGCCAAGAGAGGGCTATCTACGAGCAGTACTTC. Its translation: CASSQERAIYEQYF.

The sample holds many counts of this clonotype. The chain combines TRBV6-5 with TRBJ2-3, with D possibly being TRBD2 (7 bases). V gave up 1 base and J gave up 2 bases, with 10 bases separating them. Germline V gives CDR1 MNHEY, CDR2 SVGAGI. There are 15 residues in the CDR3. The CDR3 sequence is CASSYFGGATDTQYF. The CDR3 bases are TGTGCCAGCAGTTACTTTGGGGGGGCCACAGATACGCAGTATTTT.

The rearrangement uses TRBV18 and TRBJ2-1; a weak D match, TRBD2 (6 bases). Germline V gene lookup returns CDR1 KGHSH and CDR2 LQKENI. Trimming pared 3 bases from V and 7 bases from J, leaving 16 bases between. The CDR3 consists of 15 residues. The CDR3 nucleotides are TGTGCCAGCTCACCGGAGCGGGCAGCTAGGAATGAGCAGTTCTTC. Its protein product is CASSPERAARNEQFF.

The sample holds a few counts of this clonotype. This sequence joins TRBV25-1 and TRBJ1-3, with 9 bases aligning to TRBD1. CDR3 length: 15 residues. Germline CDR1 and CDR2: MGHDK and SYGVNS. The V segment lost 5 bases and the J segment 6 bases; nucleotides outside the gene matches: 8. The CDR3 reads CASSPGGTGKNTIYF. The CDR3 DNA reads TGTGCCAGCAGTCCAGGTGGGACAGGGAAAAACACCATATATTTT.

A few counts support this clonotype. This chain connects TRBV3-1 to TRBJ2-7; 7 nucleotides align to TRBD1. Trimming took 4 bases from V and 2 from J; bases not matched to a gene: 5. Germline assignment: CDR1 LGHDT and CDR2 YNNKEL (reference sequence). This CDR3 has 14 residues. Written as DNA, the CDR3 is TGTGCCAGCAGCCCTTGGGACAGCACCTACGAGCAGTACTTC. Translation gives CASSPWDSTYEQYF.

This clonotype was seen many times. V usage is TRBV12-3 or TRBV12-4 and J usage is TRBJ2-4; D tentatively reads TRBD1 or TRBD2 (5 bases each). Trimming removed 1 base from V and 5 bases from J, with 9 bases in between. The CDR3 length is 14 residues. CDR3 in amino acids: CASSLGRDQNIQYF. The CDR3 nucleotides are TGTGCCAGCAGTTTAGGCAGGGACCAAAACATTCAGTACTTC.

This CDR3 is CASRFGLAGETQYF. CDR3 DNA: TGTGCCAGCAGATTCGGACTAGCAGGGGAGACCCAGTACTTC. The rearrangement links TRBV6-1 to TRBJ2-5, with 8 bases matching TRBD2. V shed 6 bases, J shed 5 bases, and the junction held 8 bases outside the gene matches. Germline loops: CDR1 MNHNS, CDR2 SASEGT. There are 14 residues in the CDR3.

The J gene is TRBJ2-2, the V gene TRBV6-1; D might be TRBD2 (6 bases). From germline, CDR1 is MNHNS and CDR2 SASEGT. The CDR3 extends over 15 amino acids. The V end lost 8 bases, the J end lost 2 bases, and 15 bases lay between the germline ends. CDR3 residues: CASLPGTSNTGELFF. The CDR3 DNA sequence: TGTGCCAGCCTCCCGGGGACTTCCAACACCGGGGAGCTGTTTTTT.

The V and J genes are TRBV7-8 and TRBJ2-1; 7 bases agree with TRBD2. There are 13 residues in the CDR3. Per germline, CDR1 SGHVS and CDR2 FQNEAQ. After removal of 2 bases from V and 8 bases from J, the junction contained 3 bases not matched to a gene. CDR3 nucleotides: TGTGCCAGCAGCTTAAAGGGAGGGTATGAGCAGTTCTTC. This sequence encodes CASSLKGGYEQFF.

The sample holds a few counts of this clonotype. The V and J genes are TRBV20-1 and TRBJ2-5; 7 bases line up with TRBD2. CDR3 length equals 13 residues. CDR1 and CDR2 (germline): DFQATT, SNEGSKA (reference sequence). The J segment lost 4 bases and the V segment lost 8 bases, leaving 10 bases of the junction unmatched. CDR3 residues: CSLTYWGGETQYF. The CDR3 bases are TGCAGTTTAACCTACTGGGGGGGAGAGACCCAGTACTTC.

This clonotype was found a few times. The chain employs TRBV6-5 and TRBJ2-2, with 13 bases matching TRBD2. The ends lost 2 bases at V and 4 bases at J; junction bases unmatched: 4. The CDR3 has 17 residues. CDR1 is MNHEY, CDR2 SVGAGI, per germline. The chain's CDR3 is CASSYLGLAGVTGELFF. The CDR3 DNA follows: TGTGCCAGCAGTTACCTTGGACTAGCGGGAGTCACCGGGGAGCTGTTTTTT.

This rearrangement joins TRBV5-6 to TRBJ1-1, with D possibly being TRBD1 (5 bases). V was trimmed by 1 base and J by 4 bases, leaving 8 bases between them. This CDR3 is built from 13 residues. Germline values: CDR1 SGHDT, CDR2 YYEEEE. This CDR3 reads CASSLWGITEAFF. Written as DNA, the CDR3 is TGTGCCAGCAGCTTGTGGGGGATCACTGAAGCTTTCTTT.

This clonotype was counted a few times. As DNA, the CDR3 is TGTGCCATCAGTGAGCAGGGACTCGAGCAAGCTTTCTTT. This sequence encodes CAISEQGLEQAFF. The chain links TRBV10-3 to TRBJ1-1; possible D gene TRBD1, 5 bases. The ends were cut back, 2 bases at V and 9 bases at J, with 13 bases in the middle. Germline V gene lookup returns CDR1 ENHRY and CDR2 SYGVKD. There are 13 residues in the CDR3.

The rearrangement uses TRBV7-8 and TRBJ2-3; D not certain. The V gene's germline CDR1 is SGHVS and CDR2 FQNEAQ. Trimming pared 2 bases from V and 2 bases from J, leaving 14 bases between. The CDR3 sequence is 16 residues long. CDR3 sequence: CASSLRPGGYTDTQYF. In DNA form, the CDR3 reads TGTGCCAGCAGCTTACGTCCGGGCGGATACACAGATACGCAGTATTTT.

This clonotype came up many times. The chain couples TRBV12-3 or TRBV12-4 to TRBJ1-1; D gene unclear. V lost 3 bases, J lost 8 bases, and 10 bases lay in between. CDR3 size: 12 residues. In nucleotides, the CDR3 is TGTGCCAGCAGTTTGGGGTTGAGAGAAGCTTTCTTT. It is translated as CASSLGLREAFF.

This clonotype was counted only a few times. J is TRBJ2-7 and V is TRBV27; weak D call: TRBD1 (5 bases). Germline V lookup: CDR1 MNHEY, CDR2 SMNVEV (reference sequence). This CDR3 comprises 13 residues. V gave up 8 bases and J gave up 1 base, with 12 bases separating them. CDR3 nucleotides: TGTGCCAGCCATCCGACAGAGTCCTACGAGCAGTACTTC. As protein: CASHPTESYEQYF.

This clonotype was detected a few times. The V and J genes are TRBV5-1 and TRBJ2-2; D unresolved. The CDR3 runs 13 residues. The V gene lost 4 bases and the J gene lost 6 bases, with 10 bases spanning the gap. Germline-derived CDR1 and CDR2 are SGHRS and YFSETQ. CDR3 sequence reads: CASSPGVAGELFF. The CDR3 coding sequence is TGCGCCAGCAGCCCTGGGGTGGCCGGGGAGCTGTTTTTT.

The table lists this clonotype with a few counts. The gene calls are TRBV6-4 and TRBJ2-6; no clear D gene. Trimming shortened V by 3 bases and J by 0 bases, and 6 bases separated the two germline ends. The CDR3 runs 15 residues. Germline V gene data show CDR1 as MRHNA and CDR2 as SNTAGT. CDR3 protein: CASSDGSSGANVLTF. DNA for the CDR3: TGTGCCAGCAGTGATGGTAGCTCTGGGGCCAACGTCCTGACTTTC.